Detailed here is one T cell receptor beta chain. Its antigen is unidentified. This entry is derived from a study of a mutant IDH1 vaccine in newly diagnosed glioma. Study results and limitations: Pseudoprogression seemed unrelated to changes in top peripheral T cell clonotypes. Patients mounted vaccine-induced immune responses in almost 95% of cases.

CDR3 length: 16 amino acids. The J segment lost 9 bases and the V segment lost 1 base, leaving 13 bases of the junction unmatched. Germline CDR1 reads SGHRS; CDR2 reads YFSETQ. Sequenced by immunoSEQ multiplex PCR; TCRdb stores in-frame clones only, minus some. The sample includes about 96,000 clones, roughly 75% of them seen just once. Documented time point: baseline, week 1 (first vaccination visit). Treatment here: pre-vaccination baseline after standard-of-care therapy. Each tumor in the donors was a new WHO grade 3 or 4 astrocytoma, IDH1-mutant and ATRX-lost. The chain has TRBV5-1 and TRBJ1-3, with TRBD1 identical over 7 bases. This TCR was sampled from a man aged 35 to 55 with glioma. The sequencing used PBMCs, collected from a glioma patient treated with radiotherapy, temozolomide or both. The CDR3: CASSLQGGRVRGTIYF. The DNA for the CDR3 is TGCGCCAGCAGCTTGCAAGGGGGCAGGGTGCGCGGCACCATATATTTT. Filled out from reference TRBV5-1 and TRBJ1-3, the complete variable domain reads KAGVTQTPRYLIKTRGQQVTLSCSPISGHRSVSWYQQTPGQGLQFLFEYFSETQRNKGNFPGRFSGRQFSNSRSEMNVSTLELGDSALYLCASSLQGGRVRGTIYFGEGSWLTVV.